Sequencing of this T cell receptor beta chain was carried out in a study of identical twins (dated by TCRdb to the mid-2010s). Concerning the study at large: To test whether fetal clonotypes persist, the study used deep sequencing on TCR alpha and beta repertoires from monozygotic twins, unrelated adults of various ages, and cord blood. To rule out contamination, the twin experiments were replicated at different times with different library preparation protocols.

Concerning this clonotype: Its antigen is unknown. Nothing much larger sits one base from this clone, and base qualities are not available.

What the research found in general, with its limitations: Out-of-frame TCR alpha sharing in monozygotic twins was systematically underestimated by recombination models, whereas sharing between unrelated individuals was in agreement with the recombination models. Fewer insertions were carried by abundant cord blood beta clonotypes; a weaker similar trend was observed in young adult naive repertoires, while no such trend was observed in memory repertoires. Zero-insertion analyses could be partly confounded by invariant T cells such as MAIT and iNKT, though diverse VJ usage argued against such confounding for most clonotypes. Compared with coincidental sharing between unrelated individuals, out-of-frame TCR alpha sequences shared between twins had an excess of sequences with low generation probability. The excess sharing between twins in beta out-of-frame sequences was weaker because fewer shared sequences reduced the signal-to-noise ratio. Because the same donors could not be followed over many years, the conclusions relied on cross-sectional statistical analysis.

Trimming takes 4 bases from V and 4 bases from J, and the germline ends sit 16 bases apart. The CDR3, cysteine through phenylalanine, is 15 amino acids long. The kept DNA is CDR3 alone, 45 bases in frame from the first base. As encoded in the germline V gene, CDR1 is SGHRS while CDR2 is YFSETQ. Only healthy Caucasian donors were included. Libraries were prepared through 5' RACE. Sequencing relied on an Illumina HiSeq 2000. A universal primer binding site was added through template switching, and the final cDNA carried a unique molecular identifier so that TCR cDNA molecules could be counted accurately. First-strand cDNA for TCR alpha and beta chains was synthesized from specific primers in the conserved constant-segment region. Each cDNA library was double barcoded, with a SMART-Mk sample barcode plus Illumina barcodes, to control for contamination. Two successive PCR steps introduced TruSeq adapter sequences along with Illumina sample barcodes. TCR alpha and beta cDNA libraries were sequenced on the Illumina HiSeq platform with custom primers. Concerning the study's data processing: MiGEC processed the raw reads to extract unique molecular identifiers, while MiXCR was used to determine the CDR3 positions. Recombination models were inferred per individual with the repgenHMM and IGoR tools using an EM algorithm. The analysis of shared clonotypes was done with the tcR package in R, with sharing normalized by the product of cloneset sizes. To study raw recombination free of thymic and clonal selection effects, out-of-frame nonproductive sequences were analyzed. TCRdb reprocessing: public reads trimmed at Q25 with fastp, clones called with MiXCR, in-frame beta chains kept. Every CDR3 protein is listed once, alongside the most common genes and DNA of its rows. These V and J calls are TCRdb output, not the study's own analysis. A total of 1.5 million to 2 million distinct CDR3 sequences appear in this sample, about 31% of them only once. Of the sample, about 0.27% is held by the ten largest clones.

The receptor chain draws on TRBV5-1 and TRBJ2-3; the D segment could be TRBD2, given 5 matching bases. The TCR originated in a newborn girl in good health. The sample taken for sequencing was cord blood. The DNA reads TGCGCCAGCAGCGAGCAACGGGAAAGATCAGATACGCAGTATTTT. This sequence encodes CASSEQRERSDTQYF.